This TCR beta chain was sequenced in a study of blood T cell repertoires in COVID-19. Study summary: PBMCs, B-cell-depleted T cells, or T cells provided the cDNA or gDNA that made up the material.

Individuals drawn from 20 to 30 US areas were roughly 18 to 95 years old. The V end lost 1 base, the J end lost 15 bases, and 13 bases lay between the germline ends. This CDR3 is built from 12 residues. Source study methods: Amplifying reference gene primers gave estimates of nucleated cell counts. Produced via immunoSEQ multiplex PCR; TCRdb's table is partial and in-frame only. The DNA was the basis for D and trimming; V, J and clone size are from that table. The profile shows about 180,000 clones, about 90% of them singletons. The V gene is TRBV12-3 or TRBV12-4, the J gene TRBJ2-1; perhaps TRBD2 as D (6 bases). Sequencing used PBMCs or T cells enriched from blood (not recorded which). This clonotype originated in a human donor with acute COVID-19. The donor label of this sample is uncertain. This chain's CDR3 is CASSLVGRGPFF. The CDR3 DNA is TGTGCCAGCAGTTTAGTGGGGCGGGGACCGTTCTTC.